Sequencing of this T cell receptor beta chain was carried out in a study of T cells in Graves' hyperthyroidism and ophthalmopathy. Whole-study findings and limits: Most thyroid clonotypes expanded above 0.001 appeared in blood too. A model built on 13 V-J features separated ophthalmopathy from stable hyperthyroidism.

In the case of this clonotype: What it binds is not known.

Researchers barred patients who had uncontrolled infection, other autoimmune disease, pregnancy or lactation. Diagnosing involved the use of clinical symptoms, serum thyroxine and TRAb, thyroid ultrasound and orbital computed tomography. Losses at the gene ends were 2 bases for V and 0 bases for J; bases not matched to a gene: 6. The length of the CDR3 is 17 residues. CDR1 is ENHRY and CDR2 is SYGVKD in the germline V gene. TCR beta CDR3 region amplification was performed from RNA transcripts. Researchers ran a first-round RT-PCR on the TCR CDR3 using the HTBI primer set. One entry per CDR3 protein results from TCRdb running MiXCR on the multiplex PCR reads. The sample lists around 530,000 distinct CDR3 sequences, about a sixth seen once, with approximately 18% in the top ten.

This chain links TRBV10-3 with TRBJ1-5; TRBD1 agrees at 8 bases. The specimen was blood. This clonotype originated in a woman aged 18-29 years with Graves' ophthalmopathy. The CDR3 protein is CAISETGTGHSNQPQHF. The CDR3, as DNA: TGTGCCATCAGTGAGACAGGGACAGGACATAGCAATCAGCCCCAGCATTTT.